The rows below give T cell receptor beta chains drawn from one sample of a study of beta chain features in type 1 diabetes. Profiling relied on immunoSEQ multiplex PCR, and the TCRdb table lists in-frame clones only, not all of them. The data hold around 160,000 clones, with 40% to 55% observed a single time. Sequences were obtained from Tregs from blood. These receptor sequences come from a man aged 18-30 years in good health. CDR3s include the opening cysteine and the closing phenylalanine or tryptophan. The D gene is left open where the match is weak. Size tells how often a clone was seen (once, few, many) or the class of an expanded clone, and some rows leave it out.

clone_size cdr3_length j_call d_call v_call cdr3_nt cdr3_aa
few 20 TRBJ1-1 TRBD1 TRBV2 TGTGCCAGCAGTCAACGCCGGGACAGGGAGAGACTGAGGGGAGACACTGAAGCTTTCTTT CASSQRRDRERLRGDTEAFF
few 13 TRBJ2-5 TRBD1 TRBV5-4 TGTGCCAGCAGCTACACAGGGGGGGAGACCCAGTACTTC CASSYTGGETQYF
few 16 TRBJ2-2 TRBD1 TRBV5-1 TGCGCCAGCAGCTTGAATCCAGGGGGCGCAGCCGGGGAGCTGTTTTTT CASSLNPGGAAGELFF
. 11 TRBJ1-4 . TRBV2 TGTGCCAGCACGACAGATGAAAAACTGTTTTTT CASTTDEKLFF
. 16 TRBJ2-1 . TRBV5-1 TGCGCCAGCAGCTTCTCGAGCGGAGCTTCCTACAATGAGCAGTTCTTC CASSFSSGASYNEQFF
few 17 TRBJ2-5 TRBD2 TRBV25-1 TGTGCCAGCAGTGAATCAAGGACTAGCGGGAGCGGGGAGACCCAGTACTTC CASSESRTSGSGETQYF
few 13 TRBJ2-3 . TRBV9 TGTGCCAGCAGCGTATGGCGCACAGATACGCAGTATTTT CASSVWRTDTQYF
. 14 TRBJ2-7 TRBD1 TRBV6-5 TGTGCCAGCAGCAGACAGGGATTGGTCTACGAGCAGTACTTC CASSRQGLVYEQYF
. 17 TRBJ2-3 TRBD2 TRBV2 TGTGCCAGCAAGCAAGGACTAGCGGCCCCTAGCACAGATACGCAGTATTTT CASKQGLAAPSTDTQYF
. 13 TRBJ2-5 . TRBV30 TGTGCCTGGAGTATCGGGGTCCAAGAGACCCAGTACTTC CAWSIGVQETQYF
. 17 TRBJ2-1 TRBD2 TRBV4-2 TGTGCCAGCAGCCAAGGGTGGGCTAGCGGGTCCTACAATGAGCAGTTCTTC CASSQGWASGSYNEQFF
few 22 TRBJ1-3 . TRBV4-3 TGCGCCAGCAGCCAAGGAACTGTCAGGGTCACCCAAGCCGCTAACTCTGGAAACACCATATATTTT CASSQGTVRVTQAANSGNTIYF
few 17 TRBJ2-7 . TRBV29-1 TGCAGCGTTGAATTATCAGGGCCCTGGGGGGATGTCTACGAGCAGTACTTC CSVELSGPWGDVYEQYF
. 14 TRBJ1-2 TRBD1 TRBV14 TGTGCCAGCAGCCAAGTTCAGGGGGCGATCGGCTACACCTTC CASSQVQGAIGYTF
few 17 TRBJ2-3 TRBD2 TRBV14 TGTGCCAGCAGCCAAGATTACGGACTAGCTATTGGTGGGACGCAGTATTTT CASSQDYGLAIGGTQYF
. 15 TRBJ1-5 . TRBV7-9 TGTGCCAGCAGCTTAGGCGGAGTTGGCAATCAGCCCCAGCATTTT CASSLGGVGNQPQHF
. 15 TRBJ1-2 . TRBV10-3 TGTGCCATCAGTCCGGAGAGCAGTACTAACTATGGCTACACCTTC CAISPESSTNYGYTF
. 16 TRBJ1-2 . TRBV7-6 TGTGCCAGCAGCTTAGATAACAGCTTAGATGGCTATGGCTACACCTTC CASSLDNSLDGYGYTF
. 17 TRBJ1-1 TRBD1 TRBV6-4 TGTGCCAGCAATACCTCGGACAGGGAAGGGGGTTACACTGAAGCTTTCTTT CASNTSDREGGYTEAFF
. 15 TRBJ1-2 . TRBV6-5 TGTGCCAGCAGTGGCCCGGACTTTGATCCTTATGGCTACACCTTC CASSGPDFDPYGYTF
few 14 TRBJ1-4 . TRBV30 TGTGCCTGGAGCCGGGCAGGGGCTAATGAAAAACTGTTTTTT CAWSRAGANEKLFF
. 13 TRBJ1-1 TRBD1 TRBV6-5 TGTGCCAGTCTGGGGACAGGGAACACTGAAGCTTTCTTT CASLGTGNTEAFF
. 12 TRBJ1-5 . TRBV30 TGTGCCTGGAGTCAGACATTCCAGCCCCAGCATTTT CAWSQTFQPQHF
. 16 TRBJ2-1 TRBD2 TRBV5-1 TGCGCCAACAGCTTGGGTATGACTAGCGGCTACAATGAGCAGTTCTTC CANSLGMTSGYNEQFF
few 15 TRBJ2-1 TRBD2 TRBV19 TGTGCCAGTAGTAACCGACTAGCGGCGAGCTATGAGCAGTTCTTC CASSNRLAASYEQFF
. 14 TRBJ2-2 TRBD1 TRBV7-9 TGTGCCAGCAGCTCCGCGGACAGGGGACCGAAGCTGTTTTTT CASSSADRGPKLFF
few 12 TRBJ2-7 . TRBV29-1 TGCAGCGTTGTATCCAGGGTCAACGAGCAGTACTTC CSVVSRVNEQYF
. 15 TRBJ2-7 . TRBV7-2 TGTGCCAGCAGCTTAGGATCCAGATTCTTCTACGAGCAGTACTTC CASSLGSRFFYEQYF
. 13 TRBJ1-2 . TRBV30 TGTGCCTGGATTAAGTTTATCGGTCGCGGCTACACCTTC CAWIKFIGRGYTF
few 13 TRBJ2-3 . TRBV10-3 TGTGCCATCAGGCATGAACAGGCGGATACGCAGTATTTT CAIRHEQADTQYF
once 16 TRBJ2-1 . TRBV4-2 TGTGCCAGCAGCCAGAGAACAGGGATAATGGTCAATGAGCAGTTCTTC CASSQRTGIMVNEQFF
. 14 TRBJ2-5 . TRBV10-3 TGTGCCATCAGTGAGATTGAACGGGGGAAGACCCAGTACTTC CAISEIERGKTQYF